Listed here are 17 T cell receptor beta chains from one sample, sequenced in a study of STAT3 mutations in large granular lymphocyte leukemia. Study observations and caveats: In T-cell large granular lymphocyte leukemia, about half of patients showed multiple immunodominant subclonotypes.

Generated by immunoSEQ multiplex PCR, the TCRdb table keeps only in-frame clones and is missing some. Of 37,000 or so clones in the sample, around nine tenths were seen once. Their antigens remain unidentified. The sample taken for sequencing was PBMCs. The source of these receptors is a human donor with T large granular lymphocyte leukemia. Some clones in this sample may be carry-over from other donors' samples.

V usage is TRBV28 and J usage is TRBJ1-1, with D hard to call. The CDR3 loop spans 13 amino acids. Deletions cut 3 bases from V and 0 bases from J, with 5 bases between. CDR1 is MDHEN, CDR2 SYDVKM, per germline. CDR3 region: CASSLIVNTEAFF. CDR3 DNA sequence: TGTGCCAGCAGTTTGATAGTGAACACTGAAGCTTTCTTT.

This chain joins TRBV6-6 and TRBJ2-3; no clear D. The V end was cut by 5 bases, the J end by 0 bases, with 6 bases between. In germline, CDR1 is MNHNY, CDR2 SVGAGI (reference sequence). The length of the CDR3 is 13 residues. CDR3 coding DNA: TGTGCCAGCAGTGTAGCTAGCACAGATACGCAGTATTTT. It is translated as CASSVASTDTQYF.

The chain joins TRBV2 to TRBJ1-2, with TRBD1 matching 8 bases. The CDR3 has 15 residues. The J segment lost 6 bases and the V segment lost 5 bases, leaving 11 bases of the junction unmatched. From germline, CDR1 is SNHLY and CDR2 FYNNEI. CDR3 loop: CASSPWTGRSHGYTF. The CDR3 coding sequence is TGTGCCAGCAGTCCTTGGACAGGGAGATCTCATGGCTACACCTTC.

V is TRBV28 and J is TRBJ1-2; no definite D call. Trimming took off 6 bases at V and 8 bases at J, with 13 bases between the two ends. CDR1 and CDR2 (germline): MDHEN, SYDVKM. This CDR3 has 12 amino acids. CDR3 sequence reads: CASRRENWGYTF. The CDR3 DNA reads TGTGCCAGCAGGCGCGAAAACTGGGGCTACACCTTC.

The V and J genes are TRBV28 and TRBJ2-7, with D tentatively TRBD2 (5 bases). Trimming pared 3 bases from V and 6 bases from J, leaving 15 bases between. CDR1 and CDR2 from the germline V gene are MDHEN and SYDVKM. This CDR3 is 14 amino acids long. CDR3: CASSFEGVAGEQYF. The DNA of the CDR3 is TGTGCCAGCAGTTTCGAGGGAGTTGCGGGCGAGCAGTACTTC.

The chain couples TRBV6-6 to TRBJ1-2; D gene uncertain. Germline V lookup: CDR1 MNHNY, CDR2 SVGAGI (reference sequence). V was shortened by 7 bases and J by 2 bases, with 11 bases between the two germline ends. This CDR3 has 13 amino acids. CDR3 sequence reads: CASIQTPNYGYTF. In DNA, the CDR3 is TGTGCCAGCATCCAAACCCCGAACTATGGCTACACCTTC.

This clone occurred once. The V gene is TRBV28, the J gene TRBJ1-2; D unclear. The germline CDR1 and CDR2 sequences are MDHEN and SYDVKM. The CDR3 contains 12 residues. V was trimmed by 7 bases and J by 7 bases, leaving 13 bases between them. CDR3 DNA sequence: TGTGCCAGCACCATAGGGTCGAGTGGCTACACCTTC. Its protein product is CASTIGSSGYTF.

This chain connects TRBV27 to TRBJ2-2; TRBD1 agrees at 7 bases. This CDR3 has 14 amino acids. The V segment lost 5 bases and the J segment 1 base; nucleotides outside the gene matches: 1. The germline V gene encodes CDR1 MNHEY and CDR2 SMNVEV (reference sequence). For the CDR3, the DNA is TGTGCCAGCAGTAGGGACAGGAACACCGGGGAGCTGTTTTTT. This encodes CASSRDRNTGELFF.

The chain uses TRBV7-2 and TRBJ2-7; the match to TRBD1 covers 7 bases. Germline V gene sequence: CDR1 SGHTA, CDR2 FQGNSA. The CDR3 runs 14 residues. The trim removed 4 bases at V and 1 base at J, leaving 4 bases unmatched. CDR3 nucleotide sequence: TGTGCCAGCAGCTCGACAGGGAGTTCCTACGAGCAGTACTTC. This gives the protein CASSSTGSSYEQYF.

This clone was seen just once. V gene TRBV6-5 combines with J gene TRBJ1-2; 8 bases map to TRBD1. The V gene's germline CDR1 is MNHEY and CDR2 SVGAGI. The junction had 3 bases not matched to a gene; V was cut back by 2 bases and J by 7 bases. The CDR3 is 13 amino acids. This CDR3 is CASSYQGASGYTF. CDR3 nucleotides: TGTGCCAGCAGTTACCAGGGGGCAAGTGGCTACACCTTC.

As to this clone: The junction does not match germline at one end; this may be a read error. The chain uses TRBV2 and TRBJ2-5; 14 nucleotides agree with TRBD2. The CDR3 is 17 residues long. Germline V gives CDR1 SNHLY, CDR2 FYNNEI. The CDR3 here is CASREDGLAGGARAQYF. CDR3 DNA sequence: TGTGCCAGCAGGGAAGACGGACTAGCGGGGGGAGCGAGGGCCCAGTACTTC.

The chain uses TRBV25-1 and TRBJ1-1, with a weak D call TRBD1 (6 bases). Germline V lookup: CDR1 MGHDK, CDR2 SYGVNS. The V end lost 6 bases, the J end lost 0 bases, and 14 bases lay between the germline ends. The CDR3 sequence is 15 residues long. The DNA of the CDR3 is TGTGCCAGCAGCCACGGGACAATAATGAACACTGAAGCTTTCTTT. Its protein is CASSHGTIMNTEAFF.

The chain couples TRBV5-1 to TRBJ2-1, with 7 bases fitting TRBD1. There are 16 residues in the CDR3. Trimming took 2 bases from V and 0 from J; bases not matched to a gene: 5. Germline CDR1 reads SGHRS; CDR2 reads YFSETQ. The chain's CDR3 is CASSFGQASSYNEQFF. CDR3 coding DNA: TGCGCCAGCAGCTTTGGACAGGCCAGCTCCTACAATGAGCAGTTCTTC.

The chain has TRBV5-4 and TRBJ1-2, with D possibly being TRBD1 (5 bases). The CDR3 has 14 amino acids. CDR1 SGHNT and CDR2 YYREEE come from the germline V gene (reference sequence). The germline V and J ends were trimmed by 4 bases and 5 bases, with 15 bases remaining between them. The CDR3 region has the DNA TGTGCCAGCAGCGGGGCGGTCGGGGTATATGGCTACACCTTC. Translated: CASSGAVGVYGYTF.

The chain uses TRBV11-2 and TRBJ2-7, with D tentatively TRBD1 or TRBD2 (5 bases each). The ends were cut back, 0 bases at V and 6 bases at J, with 9 bases in the middle. CDR1 is SGHAT, CDR2 FQNNGV, per germline. This CDR3 comprises 13 residues. CDR3 sequence reads: CASSLDGTGEQYV. DNA for the CDR3: TGTGCCAGCAGCTTAGATGGGACGGGCGAGCAGTACGTC.

The rearrangement uses TRBV6-5 and TRBJ1-1, with D perhaps TRBD1 (5 bases). Trimming cost V 0 bases and J 7 bases, with 15 bases left between them. Germline V gives CDR1 MNHEY, CDR2 SVGAGI. The CDR3 runs to 15 residues. DNA for the CDR3: TGTGCCAGCAGTTACTCGCCCGGGGGGGAAGTTGAAGCTTTCTTT. Translating gives CASSYSPGGEVEAFF.

The chain links TRBV25-1 to TRBJ2-1; a possible D gene is TRBD1 (6 bases). Germline CDR1 is MGHDK and CDR2 is SYGVNS. The V end lost 1 base, the J end lost 6 bases, and 16 bases lay between the germline ends. CDR3 length: 16 residues. CDR3 sequence (DNA): TGTGCCAGCAGTGAATCCCAGACAGGCCGCGTCAATGAGCAGTTCTTC. This translates into CASSESQTGRVNEQFF.